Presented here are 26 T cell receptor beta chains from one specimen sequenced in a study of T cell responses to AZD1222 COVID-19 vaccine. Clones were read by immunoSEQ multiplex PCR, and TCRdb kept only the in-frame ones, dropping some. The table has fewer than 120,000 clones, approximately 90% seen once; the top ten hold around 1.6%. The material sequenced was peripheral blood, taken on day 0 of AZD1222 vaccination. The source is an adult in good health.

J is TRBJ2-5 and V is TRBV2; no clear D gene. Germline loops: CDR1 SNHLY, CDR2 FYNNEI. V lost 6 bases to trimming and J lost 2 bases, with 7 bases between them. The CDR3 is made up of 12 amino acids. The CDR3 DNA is TGTGCCAGCAGAGGAGAACAAGAGACCCAGTACTTC. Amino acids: CASRGEQETQYF.

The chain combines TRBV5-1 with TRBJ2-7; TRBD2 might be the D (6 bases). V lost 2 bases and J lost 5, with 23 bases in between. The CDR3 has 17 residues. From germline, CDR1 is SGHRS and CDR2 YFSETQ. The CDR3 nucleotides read TGCGCCAGCAGCTTAGACGGAGGGATCGGAGGGGCCCACGAGCAGTACTTC. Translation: CASSLDGGIGGAHEQYF.

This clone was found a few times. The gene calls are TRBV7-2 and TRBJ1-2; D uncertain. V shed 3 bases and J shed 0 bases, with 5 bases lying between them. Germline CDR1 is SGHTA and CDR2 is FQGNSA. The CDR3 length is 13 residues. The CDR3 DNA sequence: TGTGCCAGCAGCTTCGGAGCTAACTATGGCTACACCTTC. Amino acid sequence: CASSFGANYGYTF.

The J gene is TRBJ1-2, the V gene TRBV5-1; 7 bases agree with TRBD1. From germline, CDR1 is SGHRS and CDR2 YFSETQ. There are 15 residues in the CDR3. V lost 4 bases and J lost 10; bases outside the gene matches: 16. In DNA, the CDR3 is TGCGCCAGCAGCGCTTCTTCGGGACAGCGGAAGGTCTACACCTTC. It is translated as CASSASSGQRKVYTF.

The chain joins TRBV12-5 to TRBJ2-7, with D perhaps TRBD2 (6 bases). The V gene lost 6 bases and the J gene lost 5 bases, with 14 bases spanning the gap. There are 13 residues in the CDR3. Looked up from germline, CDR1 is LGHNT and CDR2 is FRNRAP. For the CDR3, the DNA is TGTGCTAGTGGGGCCGGGACTCTGAACGAGCAGTACTTC. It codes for CASGAGTLNEQYF.

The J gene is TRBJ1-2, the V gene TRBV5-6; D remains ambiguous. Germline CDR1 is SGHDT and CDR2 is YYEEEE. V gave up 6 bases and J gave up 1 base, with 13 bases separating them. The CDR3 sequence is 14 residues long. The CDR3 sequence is CASTQGGNNYGYTF. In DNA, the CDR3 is TGTGCCAGCACCCAAGGAGGGAATAACTATGGCTACACCTTC.

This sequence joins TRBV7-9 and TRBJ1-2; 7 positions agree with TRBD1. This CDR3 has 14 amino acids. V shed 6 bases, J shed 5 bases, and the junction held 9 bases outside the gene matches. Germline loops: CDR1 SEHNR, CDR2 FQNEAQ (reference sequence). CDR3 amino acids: CASRPRTGDYGYTF. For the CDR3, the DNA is TGTGCCAGCAGGCCCAGGACAGGAGATTATGGCTACACCTTC. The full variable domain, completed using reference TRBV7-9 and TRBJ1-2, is DTGVSQNPRHKITKRGQNVTFRCDPISEHNRLYWYRQTLGQGPEFLTYFQNEAQLEKSRLLSDRFSAERPKGSFSTLEIQRTEQGDSAMYLCASRPRTGDYGYTFGSGTRLTVV.

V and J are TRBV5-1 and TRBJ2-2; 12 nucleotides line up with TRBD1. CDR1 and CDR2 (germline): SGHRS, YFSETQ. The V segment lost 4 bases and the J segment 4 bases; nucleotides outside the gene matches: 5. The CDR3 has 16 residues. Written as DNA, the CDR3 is TGCGCCAGCAGCGTGGGACAGGGGGCAGTCACCGGGGAGCTGTTTTTT. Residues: CASSVGQGAVTGELFF.

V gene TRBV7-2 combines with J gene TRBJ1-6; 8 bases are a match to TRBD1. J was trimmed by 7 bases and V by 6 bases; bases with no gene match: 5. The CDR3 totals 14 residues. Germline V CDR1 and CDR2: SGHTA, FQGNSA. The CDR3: CASSPGGWNSPLHF. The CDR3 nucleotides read TGTGCCAGCAGTCCAGGGGGCTGGAATTCACCCCTCCACTTT. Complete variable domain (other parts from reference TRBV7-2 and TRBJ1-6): GAGVSQSPSNKVTEKGKDVELRCDPISGHTALYWYRQSLGQGLEFLIYFQGNSAPDKSGLPSDRFSAERTGGSVSTLTIQRTQQEDSAVYLCASSPGGWNSPLHFGNGTRLTVT.

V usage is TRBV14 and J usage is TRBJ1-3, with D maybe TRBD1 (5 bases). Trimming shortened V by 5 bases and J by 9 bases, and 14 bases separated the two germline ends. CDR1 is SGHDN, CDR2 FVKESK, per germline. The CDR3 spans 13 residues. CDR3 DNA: TGTGCCAGCAGCGCGGGACTACCGTCCACCATATATTTT. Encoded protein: CASSAGLPSTIYF.

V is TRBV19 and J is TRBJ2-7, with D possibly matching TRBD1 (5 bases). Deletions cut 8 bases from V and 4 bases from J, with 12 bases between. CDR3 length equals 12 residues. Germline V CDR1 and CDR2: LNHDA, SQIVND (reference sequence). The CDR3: CASSLDTYEQYF. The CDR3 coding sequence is TGTGCCAGTTCCTTGGACACTTACGAGCAGTACTTC.

The CDR3 DNA reads TGTGCCAGCAGCCAAGGCCCTAGGACAGGGGATGGCTACACCTTC. It encodes CASSQGPRTGDGYTF. V and J are TRBV3-1 (or the pseudogene TRBV3-2) and TRBJ1-2; 9 nucleotides line up with TRBD1. The CDR3 is 15 residues long. The trim removed 1 base at V and 6 bases at J, leaving 6 bases unmatched. Germline V gives CDR1 LGHDT, CDR2 YNNKEL (reference sequence).

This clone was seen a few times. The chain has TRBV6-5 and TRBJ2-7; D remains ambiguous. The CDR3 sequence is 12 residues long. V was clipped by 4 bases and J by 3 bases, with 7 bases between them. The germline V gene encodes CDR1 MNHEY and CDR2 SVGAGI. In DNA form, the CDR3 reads TGTGCCAGCAGTTCCCCGATCTACGAGCAGTACTTC. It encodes CASSSPIYEQYF.

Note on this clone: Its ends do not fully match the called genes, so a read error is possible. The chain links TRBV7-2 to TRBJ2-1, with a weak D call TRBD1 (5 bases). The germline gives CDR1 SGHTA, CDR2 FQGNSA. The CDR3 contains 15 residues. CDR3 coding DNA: TGTGCCAGCAACTTACAGGCGAACTCCTACAATGAGCAGTTCTTC. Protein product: CASNLQANSYNEQFF.

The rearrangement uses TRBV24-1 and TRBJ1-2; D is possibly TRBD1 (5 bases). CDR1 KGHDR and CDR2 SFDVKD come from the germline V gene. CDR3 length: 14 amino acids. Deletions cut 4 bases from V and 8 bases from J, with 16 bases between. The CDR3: CATSDPRGAGGYTF. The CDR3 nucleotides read TGTGCCACCAGTGACCCCCGCGGGGCTGGAGGCTACACCTTC.

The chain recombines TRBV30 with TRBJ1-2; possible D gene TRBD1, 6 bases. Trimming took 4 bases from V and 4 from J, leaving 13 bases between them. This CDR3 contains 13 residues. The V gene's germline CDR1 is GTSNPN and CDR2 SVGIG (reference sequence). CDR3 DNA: TGTGCCTGGAACAGGGTCTCCGGCTATGGCTACACCTTC. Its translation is CAWNRVSGYGYTF.

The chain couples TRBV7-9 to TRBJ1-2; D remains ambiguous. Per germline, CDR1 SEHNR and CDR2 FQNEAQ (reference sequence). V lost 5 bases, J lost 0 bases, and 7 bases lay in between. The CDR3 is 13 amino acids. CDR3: CASSPGTNYGYTF. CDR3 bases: TGTGCCAGCAGCCCGGGAACTAACTATGGCTACACCTTC.

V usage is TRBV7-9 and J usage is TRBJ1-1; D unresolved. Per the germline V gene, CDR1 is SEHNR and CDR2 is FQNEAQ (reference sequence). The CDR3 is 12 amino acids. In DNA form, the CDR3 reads TGTGTCATTCTTTGGGGTGACACTGAAGCTTTCTTT. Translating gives CVILWGDTEAFF.

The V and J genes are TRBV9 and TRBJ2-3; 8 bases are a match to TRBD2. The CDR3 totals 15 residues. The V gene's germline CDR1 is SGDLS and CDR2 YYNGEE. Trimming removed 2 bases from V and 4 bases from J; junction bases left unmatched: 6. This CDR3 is CASSVSGTSADTQYF. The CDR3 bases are TGTGCCAGCAGCGTTAGCGGGACCTCGGCAGATACGCAGTATTTT.

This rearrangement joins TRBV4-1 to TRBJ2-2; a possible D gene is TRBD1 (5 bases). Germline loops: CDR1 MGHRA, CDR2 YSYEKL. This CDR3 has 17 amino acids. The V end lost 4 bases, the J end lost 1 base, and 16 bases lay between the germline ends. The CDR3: CASSPKIRVENTGELFF. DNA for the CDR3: TGCGCCAGCAGCCCCAAAATCAGGGTTGAGAACACCGGGGAGCTGTTTTTT.

CDR3 loop: CASSEDLLGGQHTEAFF. CDR3 coding DNA: TGTGCCAGCAGTGAGGATCTCTTAGGGGGTCAGCACACTGAAGCTTTCTTT. The V gene is TRBV6-1, the J gene TRBJ1-1; a possible D gene is TRBD1 (6 bases). This CDR3 comprises 17 residues. Germline V gives CDR1 MNHNS, CDR2 SASEGT. Trimming left V 3 bases short and J 3 bases short, with 20 bases between.

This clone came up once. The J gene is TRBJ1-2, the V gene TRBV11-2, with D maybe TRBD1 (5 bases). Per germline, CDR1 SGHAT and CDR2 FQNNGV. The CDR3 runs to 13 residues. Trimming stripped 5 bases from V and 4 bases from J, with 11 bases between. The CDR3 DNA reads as TGTGCCAGCAGCCCCGAGGGGCGCTATGGCTACACCTTC. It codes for CASSPEGRYGYTF.

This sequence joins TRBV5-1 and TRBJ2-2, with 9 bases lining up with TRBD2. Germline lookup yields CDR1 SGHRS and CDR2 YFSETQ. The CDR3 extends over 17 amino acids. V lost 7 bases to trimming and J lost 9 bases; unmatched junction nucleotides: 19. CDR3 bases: TGCGCCAGCTCCGACCCGACTCGTAGCGGGGGTTCGAGGGAGCTGTTTTTT. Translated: CASSDPTRSGGSRELFF.

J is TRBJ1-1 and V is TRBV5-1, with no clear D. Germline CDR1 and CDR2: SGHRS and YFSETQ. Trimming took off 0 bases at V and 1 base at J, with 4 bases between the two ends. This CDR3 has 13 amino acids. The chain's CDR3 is CASSLGGNTEAFF. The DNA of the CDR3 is TGCGCCAGCAGCTTGGGGGGGAACACTGAAGCTTTCTTT.

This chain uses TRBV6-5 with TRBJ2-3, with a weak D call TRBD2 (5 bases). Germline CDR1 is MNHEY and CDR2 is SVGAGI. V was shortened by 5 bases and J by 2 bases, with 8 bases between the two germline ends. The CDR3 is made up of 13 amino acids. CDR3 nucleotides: TGTGCCAGCAGTACGGGAAACACAGATACGCAGTATTTT. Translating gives CASSTGNTDTQYF.

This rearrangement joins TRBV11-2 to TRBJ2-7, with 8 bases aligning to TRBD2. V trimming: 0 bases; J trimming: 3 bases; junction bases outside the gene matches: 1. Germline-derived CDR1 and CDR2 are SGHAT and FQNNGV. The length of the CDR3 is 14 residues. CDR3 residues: CASSLDGGVYEQYF. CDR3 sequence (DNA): TGTGCCAGCAGCTTAGACGGGGGGGTCTACGAGCAGTACTTC.